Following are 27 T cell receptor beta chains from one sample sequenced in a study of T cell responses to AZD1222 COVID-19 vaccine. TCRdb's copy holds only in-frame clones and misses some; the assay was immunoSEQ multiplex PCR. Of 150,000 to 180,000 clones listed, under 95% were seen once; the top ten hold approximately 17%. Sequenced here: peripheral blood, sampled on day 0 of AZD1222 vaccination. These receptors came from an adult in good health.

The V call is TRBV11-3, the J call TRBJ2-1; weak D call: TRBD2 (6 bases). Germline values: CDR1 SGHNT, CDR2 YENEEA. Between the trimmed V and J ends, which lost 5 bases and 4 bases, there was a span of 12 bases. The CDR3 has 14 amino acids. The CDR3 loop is CASSPWGEYNEQFF. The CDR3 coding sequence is TGTGCCAGCAGCCCTTGGGGGGAATACAATGAGCAGTTCTTC.

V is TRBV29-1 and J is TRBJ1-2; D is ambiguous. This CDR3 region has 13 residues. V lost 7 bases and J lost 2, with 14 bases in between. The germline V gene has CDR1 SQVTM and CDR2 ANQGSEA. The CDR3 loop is CSARSHLNYGYTF. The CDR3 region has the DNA TGCAGCGCCCGGAGTCACCTAAACTATGGCTACACCTTC.

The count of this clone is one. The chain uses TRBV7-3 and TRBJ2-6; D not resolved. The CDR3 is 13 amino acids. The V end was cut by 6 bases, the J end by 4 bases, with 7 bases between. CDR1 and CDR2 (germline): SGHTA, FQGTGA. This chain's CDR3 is CASRESGANVLTF. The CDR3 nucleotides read TGTGCCAGCAGGGAATCCGGGGCCAACGTCCTGACTTTC. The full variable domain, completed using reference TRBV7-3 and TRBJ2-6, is GAGVSQTPSNKVTEKGKYVELRCDPISGHTALYWYRQSLGQGPEFLIYFQGTGAADDSGLPNDRFFAVRPEGSVSTLKIQRTERGDSAVYLCASRESGANVLTFGAGSRLTVL.

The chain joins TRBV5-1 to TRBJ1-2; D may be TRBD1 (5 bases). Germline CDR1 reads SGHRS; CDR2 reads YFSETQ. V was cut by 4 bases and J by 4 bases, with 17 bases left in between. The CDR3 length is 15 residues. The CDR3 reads CASSPAGRAFYGYTF. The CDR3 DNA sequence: TGCGCCAGCAGCCCGGCGGGGCGCGCTTTCTATGGCTACACCTTC.

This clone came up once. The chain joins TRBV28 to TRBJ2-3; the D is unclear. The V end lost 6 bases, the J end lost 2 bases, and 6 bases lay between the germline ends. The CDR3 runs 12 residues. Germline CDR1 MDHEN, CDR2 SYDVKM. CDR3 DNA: TGTGCCAGCAGAGAGACCACAGATACGCAGTATTTT. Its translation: CASRETTDTQYF. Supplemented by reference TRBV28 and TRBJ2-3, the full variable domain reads DVKVTQSSRYLVKRTGEKVFLECVQDMDHENMFWYRQDPGLGLRLIYFSYDVKMKEKGDIPEGYSVSREKKERFSLILESASTNQTSMYLCASRETTDTQYFGPGTRLTVL.

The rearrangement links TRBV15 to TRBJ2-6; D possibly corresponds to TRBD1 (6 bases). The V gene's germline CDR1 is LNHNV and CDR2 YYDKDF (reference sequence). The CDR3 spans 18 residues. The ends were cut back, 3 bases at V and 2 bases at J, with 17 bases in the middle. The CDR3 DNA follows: TGTGCCACCAGCAGCGCCAGGGGTGGGTTTACTGGGGCCAACGTCCTGACTTTC. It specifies CATSSARGGFTGANVLTF.

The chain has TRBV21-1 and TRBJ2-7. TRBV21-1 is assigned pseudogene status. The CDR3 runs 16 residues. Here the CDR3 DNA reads TGTGCCAGCAGCAAAGAGAAGGGCAAAGGCCCCTACGAGCAGTACTTC. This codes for CASSKEKGKGPYEQYF.

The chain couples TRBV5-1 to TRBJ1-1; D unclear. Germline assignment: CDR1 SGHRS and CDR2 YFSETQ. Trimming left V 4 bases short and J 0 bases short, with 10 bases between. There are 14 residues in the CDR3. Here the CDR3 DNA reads TGCGCCAGCAGCCCGGAGGCCCTGAACACTGAAGCTTTCTTT. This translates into CASSPEALNTEAFF.

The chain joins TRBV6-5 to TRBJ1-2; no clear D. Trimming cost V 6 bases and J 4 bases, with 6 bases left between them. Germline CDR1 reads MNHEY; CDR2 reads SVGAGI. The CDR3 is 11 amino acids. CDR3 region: CASRFAYGYTF. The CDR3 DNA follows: TGTGCCAGCAGATTTGCCTATGGCTACACCTTC.

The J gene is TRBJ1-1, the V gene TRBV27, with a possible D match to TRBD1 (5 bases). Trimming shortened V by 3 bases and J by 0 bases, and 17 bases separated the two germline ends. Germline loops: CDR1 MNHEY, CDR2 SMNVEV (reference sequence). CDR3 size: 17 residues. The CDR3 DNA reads TGTGCCAGCAGTTTGGTCGCAGGGAGGGCCATGAACACTGAAGCTTTCTTT. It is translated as CASSLVAGRAMNTEAFF.

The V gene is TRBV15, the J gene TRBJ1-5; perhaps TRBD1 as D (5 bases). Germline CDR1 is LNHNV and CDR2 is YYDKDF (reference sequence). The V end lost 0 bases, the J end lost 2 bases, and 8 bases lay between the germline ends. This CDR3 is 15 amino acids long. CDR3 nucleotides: TGTGCCACCAGCAGAGAGGGGGATGGCAATCAGCCCCAGCATTTT. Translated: CATSREGDGNQPQHF.

The CDR3 bases are TGTGCCAGCAGTCGCGGGGGGGAGCTGTTTTTT. It specifies CASSRGGELFF. J is TRBJ2-2 and V is TRBV12-3 or TRBV12-4; tentative D call: TRBD2 (5 bases). The CDR3 has 11 residues. Between the trimmed V and J ends, which lost 5 bases and 8 bases, there was a span of 6 bases.

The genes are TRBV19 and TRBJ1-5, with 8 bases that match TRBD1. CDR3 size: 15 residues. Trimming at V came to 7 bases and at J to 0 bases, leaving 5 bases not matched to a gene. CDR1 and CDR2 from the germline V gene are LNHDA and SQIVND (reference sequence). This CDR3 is CASMATGDSNQPQHF. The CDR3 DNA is TGTGCCAGTATGGCGACAGGGGATAGCAATCAGCCCCAGCATTTT.

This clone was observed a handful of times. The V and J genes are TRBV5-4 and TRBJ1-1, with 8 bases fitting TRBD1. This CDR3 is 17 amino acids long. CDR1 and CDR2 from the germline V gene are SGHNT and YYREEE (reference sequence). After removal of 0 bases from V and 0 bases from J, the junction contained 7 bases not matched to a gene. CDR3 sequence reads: CASSLGTGPSMNTEAFF. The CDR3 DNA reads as TGTGCCAGCAGCTTGGGGACAGGGCCCTCCATGAACACTGAAGCTTTCTTT.

Here the CDR3 DNA reads TGTGCCTGGGATGGGGGGAGCAATCAGCCCCAGCATTTT. Protein: CAWDGGSNQPQHF. J is TRBJ1-5 and V is TRBV30, with D perhaps TRBD1 (5 bases). Germline V gene sequence: CDR1 GTSNPN, CDR2 SVGIG (reference sequence). The V gene lost 5 bases and the J gene lost 1 base, with 9 bases spanning the gap. The CDR3 extends over 13 amino acids.

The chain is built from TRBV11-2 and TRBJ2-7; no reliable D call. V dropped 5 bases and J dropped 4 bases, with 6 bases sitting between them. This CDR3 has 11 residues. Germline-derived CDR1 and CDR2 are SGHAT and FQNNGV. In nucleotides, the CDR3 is TGTGCCAGCAGCCTCATGTACGAGCAGTACTTC. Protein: CASSLMYEQYF.

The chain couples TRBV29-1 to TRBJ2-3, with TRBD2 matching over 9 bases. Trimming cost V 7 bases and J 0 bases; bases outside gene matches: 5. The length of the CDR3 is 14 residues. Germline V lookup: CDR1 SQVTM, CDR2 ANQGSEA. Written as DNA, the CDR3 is TGCAGCGCTCCGACTAGCGGCAGCACAGATACGCAGTATTTT. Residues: CSAPTSGSTDTQYF.

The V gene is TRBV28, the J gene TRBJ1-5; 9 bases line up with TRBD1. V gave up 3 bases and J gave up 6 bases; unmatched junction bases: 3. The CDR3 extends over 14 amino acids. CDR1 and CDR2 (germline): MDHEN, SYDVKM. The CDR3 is CASSFTGGVQPQHF. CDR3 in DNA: TGTGCCAGCAGTTTTACAGGGGGCGTTCAGCCCCAGCATTTT.

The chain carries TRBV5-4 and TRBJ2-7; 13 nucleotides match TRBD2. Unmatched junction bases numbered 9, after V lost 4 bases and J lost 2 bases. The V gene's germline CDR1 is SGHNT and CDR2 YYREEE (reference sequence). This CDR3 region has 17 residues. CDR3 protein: CASSTTSGGRGTYEQYF. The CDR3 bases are TGTGCCAGCAGCACGACTAGCGGGGGGCGCGGGACCTACGAGCAGTACTTC.

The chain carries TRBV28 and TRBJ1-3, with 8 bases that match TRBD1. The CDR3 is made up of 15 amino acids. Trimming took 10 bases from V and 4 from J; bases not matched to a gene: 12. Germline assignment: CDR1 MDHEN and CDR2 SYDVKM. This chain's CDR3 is CATYRTGRFGNTIYF. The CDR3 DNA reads TGTGCCACCTACCGGACAGGGCGATTCGGAAACACCATATATTTT.

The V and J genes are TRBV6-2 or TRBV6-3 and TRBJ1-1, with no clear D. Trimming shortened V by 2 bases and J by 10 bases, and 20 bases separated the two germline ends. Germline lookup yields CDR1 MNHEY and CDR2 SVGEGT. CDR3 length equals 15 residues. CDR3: CASSYPEMRLVGAFF. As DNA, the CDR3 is TGTGCCAGCAGTTACCCCGAGATGAGGTTGGTTGGAGCTTTCTTT.

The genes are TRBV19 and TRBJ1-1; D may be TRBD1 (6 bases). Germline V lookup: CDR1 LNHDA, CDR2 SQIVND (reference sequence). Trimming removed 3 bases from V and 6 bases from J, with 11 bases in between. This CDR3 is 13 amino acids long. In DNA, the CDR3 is TGTGCCAGTAGTATTAACAGGGAATCTGAAGCTTTCTTT. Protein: CASSINRESEAFF. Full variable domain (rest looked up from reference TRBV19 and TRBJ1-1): DGGITQSPKYLFRKEGQNVTLSCEQNLNHDAMYWYRQDPGQGLRLIYYSQIVNDFQKGDIAEGYSVSREKKESFPLTVTSAQKNPTAFYLCASSINRESEAFFGQGTRLTVV.

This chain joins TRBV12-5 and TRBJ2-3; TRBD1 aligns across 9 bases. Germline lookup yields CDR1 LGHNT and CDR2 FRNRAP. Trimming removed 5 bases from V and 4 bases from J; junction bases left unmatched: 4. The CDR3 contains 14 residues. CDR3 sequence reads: CASGRTGVADTQYF. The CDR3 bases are TGTGCTAGTGGTCGGACAGGGGTGGCAGATACGCAGTATTTT.

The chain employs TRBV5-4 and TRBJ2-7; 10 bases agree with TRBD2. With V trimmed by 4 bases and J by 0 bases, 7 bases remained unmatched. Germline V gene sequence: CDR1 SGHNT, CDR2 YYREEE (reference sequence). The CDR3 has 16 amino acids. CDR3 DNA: TGTGCCAGCAGCCCAATAGCGGGGGGTCTCTCCTACGAGCAGTACTTC. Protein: CASSPIAGGLSYEQYF.

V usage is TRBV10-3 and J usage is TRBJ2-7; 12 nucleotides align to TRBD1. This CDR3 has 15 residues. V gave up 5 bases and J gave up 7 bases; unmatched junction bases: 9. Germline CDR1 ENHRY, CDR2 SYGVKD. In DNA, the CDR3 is TGTGCCATCAGTACTCCGGGACAGGGGGCGAGAGAGCAGTACTTC. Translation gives CAISTPGQGAREQYF.

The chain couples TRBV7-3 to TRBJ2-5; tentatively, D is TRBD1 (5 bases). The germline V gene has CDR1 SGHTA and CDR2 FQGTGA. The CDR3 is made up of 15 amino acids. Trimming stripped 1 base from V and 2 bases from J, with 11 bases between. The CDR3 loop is CASSLRPAGQETQYF. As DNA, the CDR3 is TGTGCCAGCAGCTTAAGGCCTGCAGGGCAAGAGACCCAGTACTTC.

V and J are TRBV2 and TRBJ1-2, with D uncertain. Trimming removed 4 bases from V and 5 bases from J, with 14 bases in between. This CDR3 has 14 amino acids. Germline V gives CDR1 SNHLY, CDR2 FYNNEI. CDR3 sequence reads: CASSGIVAGYGYTF. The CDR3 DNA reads TGTGCCAGCAGTGGTATTGTGGCAGGATATGGCTACACCTTC.